A single sample gave rise to the 21 T cell receptor beta chains below, sequenced in a study of T cells after yellow fever vaccination. TCRdb analysed the 5' RACE reads with MiXCR anew, one entry per CDR3 protein. Of 15,000 or so distinct CDR3 sequences in the sample, over 3.5% are singletons; the top ten hold roughly 0.4%. The specimen comprised PBMCs, either bulk or a sorted T-cell subset (CD4+, CD8+, memory, or dextramer-sorted; not recorded which), sampled 15 days after the yellow fever booster vaccination. The receptors originated from a man aged 30-40 years who received the YFV17D yellow fever vaccine.

In its sample, this clonotype was seen many times. J is TRBJ2-3 and V is TRBV24-1, with D unresolved. V lost 9 bases, J lost 1 base, and 19 bases lay in between. Germline loops: CDR1 KGHDR, CDR2 SFDVKD. The length of the CDR3 is 16 residues. Written as DNA, the CDR3 is TGTGCCACCCCAGGCCCGAATAAAAGCCGCACAGATACGCAGTATTTT. Amino acids: CATPGPNKSRTDTQYF.

The V call is TRBV3-1, the J call TRBJ1-5, with 8 bases aligning to TRBD1. V shed 10 bases and J 7 bases; nucleotides not matched to a gene: 6. Germline loops: CDR1 LGHDT, CDR2 YNNKEL (reference sequence). This CDR3 is built from 12 residues. The CDR3 here is CATGQGWQPQHF. The CDR3 coding sequence is TGTGCCACTGGACAGGGTTGGCAGCCCCAGCATTTT.

This clonotype was detected many times. The V call is TRBV29-1, the J call TRBJ2-2; a possible D gene is TRBD1 (6 bases). CDR3 length equals 14 residues. The germline gives CDR1 SQVTM, CDR2 ANQGSEA. V was cut by 5 bases and J by 4 bases, with 14 bases left in between. In nucleotides, the CDR3 is TGCAGCGTTTCCAGGGGAAGTCCCACCGGGGAGCTGTTTTTT. Its protein is CSVSRGSPTGELFF.

This clonotype was detected ten times or more. V is TRBV10-3 and J is TRBJ2-7; 10 bases are shared with TRBD2. Trimming at V came to 2 bases and at J to 4 bases, leaving 23 bases not matched to a gene. This CDR3 contains 21 residues. Germline-derived CDR1 and CDR2 are ENHRY and SYGVKD. The CDR3 is CAISERRGTTSGTPMSYEQYF. The CDR3 nucleotides read TGTGCCATCAGTGAGCGTCGGGGGACTACTAGCGGGACTCCAATGTCATACGAGCAGTACTTC.

This clonotype came up many times. J is TRBJ2-7 and V is TRBV20-1, with 9 bases that match TRBD1. Per the germline V gene, CDR1 is DFQATT and CDR2 is SNEGSKA (reference sequence). The trim removed 6 bases at V and 5 bases at J, leaving 11 bases unmatched. The CDR3 has 14 residues. CDR3 nucleotide sequence: TGCAGTGCCACCGTCGGGACAGGGTACCACGAGCAGTACTTC. Translating it yields CSATVGTGYHEQYF.

This clonotype has a count of ten or more. V and J are TRBV7-9 and TRBJ1-1; D is unclear. CDR3 length: 13 amino acids. Looked up from germline, CDR1 is SEHNR and CDR2 is FQNEAQ (reference sequence). V was shortened by 1 base and J by 1 base, with 4 bases between the two germline ends. CDR3 loop: CASSLGTNTEAFF. The CDR3 nucleotides read TGTGCCAGCAGCTTAGGGACGAACACTGAAGCTTTCTTT.

This clonotype was detected only a few times. V is TRBV10-3 and J is TRBJ2-2, with D possibly being TRBD1 (5 bases). V was clipped by 3 bases and J by 5 bases, with 13 bases between them. Germline V CDR1 and CDR2: ENHRY, SYGVKD. The CDR3 extends over 15 amino acids. Here the CDR3 reads CAISDDGAATGELFF. Here the CDR3 DNA reads TGTGCCATCAGTGATGATGGGGCGGCGACCGGGGAGCTGTTTTTT.

This clonotype was observed many times. The V and J genes are TRBV25-1 and TRBJ1-4; 9 bases agree with TRBD1. J gave up 8 bases and V 7 bases, and 8 bases lay outside the gene matches. Germline V gives CDR1 MGHDK, CDR2 SYGVNS. CDR3 length: 14 residues. The CDR3 sequence: CASTLTGGREKLFF. The CDR3 nucleotides are TGTGCCAGCACTCTAACAGGGGGCAGAGAAAAACTGTTTTTT.

This clonotype was seen ten or more times. V usage is TRBV6-5 and J usage is TRBJ1-1, with D tentatively TRBD1 (6 bases). CDR3 length: 15 amino acids. Germline-derived CDR1 and CDR2 are MNHEY and SVGAGI. V was pared by 6 bases and J by 4 bases, with 18 bases between. Here the CDR3 reads CASSTTGWGSTEAFF. The CDR3 bases are TGTGCCAGCAGCACTACAGGGTGGGGGAGCACTGAAGCTTTCTTT.

This clonotype rates as medium-sized. The chain uses TRBV5-1 and TRBJ2-1; 9 bases line up with TRBD2. CDR3 length: 15 amino acids. Per the germline V gene, CDR1 is SGHRS and CDR2 is YFSETQ. V dropped 5 bases and J dropped 3; count of bases not matched to a gene: 6. CDR3 in amino acids: CASSPALAGYNEQFF. The CDR3 nucleotides read TGCGCCAGCAGTCCCGCACTAGCGGGCTACAATGAGCAGTTCTTC.

This clonotype was counted at least ten times. This chain uses TRBV20-1 with TRBJ2-7, with 7 bases identical to TRBD2. Germline-derived CDR1 and CDR2 are DFQATT and SNEGSKA (reference sequence). This CDR3 region has 14 residues. The J segment lost 7 bases and the V segment lost 1 base, leaving 10 bases of the junction unmatched. In nucleotides, the CDR3 is TGCAGTGCTAGAGGGGAGTATTCCGGGGGGGAGCAGTACTTC. Translation: CSARGEYSGGEQYF.

This clonotype was recorded at least ten times. One end of the junction does not line up with germline, which may come from a read error. The V and J genes are TRBV7-7 and TRBJ2-5, with D hard to call. Germline loops: CDR1 SSHAT, CDR2 FNYEAQ (reference sequence). The CDR3 runs to 14 residues. CDR3 coding DNA: TGTGCTAGCAGCCCGAACCACCCTCCAGAGACCCAGTACTTC. It is translated as CASSPNHPPETQYF.

This clonotype has a count of ten or more. V usage is TRBV6-5 and J usage is TRBJ2-1, with a weak D call TRBD2 (6 bases). Trimming left V 6 bases short and J 7 bases short, with 10 bases between. The CDR3 consists of 12 residues. Germline loops: CDR1 MNHEY, CDR2 SVGAGI. In DNA form, the CDR3 reads TGTGCCAGCAGAAGACTAGAAAATGAGCAGTTCTTC. Its translation: CASRRLENEQFF.

This clonotype was picked up many times. The CDR3 coding sequence is TGCAGCGCTACAGGGGGCAGGTCCTACGAGCAGTACTTC. Amino acid sequence: CSATGGRSYEQYF. The chain combines TRBV29-1 with TRBJ2-7; TRBD1 aligns across 9 bases. There are 13 residues in the CDR3. Germline lookup yields CDR1 SQVTM and CDR2 ANQGSEA. V was clipped by 7 bases and J by 1 base; unmatched bases: 5.

This clonotype was observed at least ten times. The chain carries TRBV7-9 and TRBJ2-3; 15 positions agree with TRBD2. V lost 4 bases and J lost 9; bases outside the gene matches: 2. CDR3 length equals 14 residues. Germline CDR1 reads SEHNR; CDR2 reads FQNEAQ (reference sequence). In DNA form, the CDR3 reads TGTGCCAGCAGCTCGGGACTAGCGGGAGGAACGCAGTATTTT. Protein sequence: CASSSGLAGGTQYF.

Many counts were recorded for this clonotype. The DNA for the CDR3 is TGTGCCAGCAGTAGACTAGCGGGAGACCAAGAGACCCAGTACTTC. It codes for CASSRLAGDQETQYF. The chain joins TRBV28 to TRBJ2-5, with 12 bases identical to TRBD2. The CDR3 length is 15 residues. V was pared by 5 bases and J by 0 bases, with 1 base of the junction left unmatched. Germline V gene data show CDR1 as MDHEN and CDR2 as SYDVKM.

This clonotype was counted many times. The chain links TRBV11-2 to TRBJ2-2; 7 nucleotides match TRBD1. V lost 4 bases, J lost 5 bases, and 7 bases stayed unmatched. Germline V gene data show CDR1 as SGHAT and CDR2 as FQNNGV. This CDR3 is 15 amino acids long. CDR3 sequence reads: CASSSTGQPTGELFF. The CDR3 nucleotides are TGTGCCAGCAGCTCGACGGGACAGCCAACCGGGGAGCTGTTTTTT. Drawing the rest from reference TRBV11-2 and TRBJ2-2, the complete variable domain is EAGVAQSPRYKIIEKRQSVAFWCNPISGHATLYWYQQILGQGPKLLIQFQNNGVVDDSQLPKDRFSAERLKGVDSTLKIQPAKLEDSAVYLCASSSTGQPTGELFFGEGSRLTVL.

This clonotype has at least ten counts. The chain combines TRBV10-3 with TRBJ1-1, with TRBD1 identical over 8 bases. There are 14 residues in the CDR3. V was pared by 6 bases and J by 3 bases, with 6 bases of the junction left unmatched. Germline V CDR1 and CDR2: ENHRY, SYGVKD. CDR3 DNA: TGTGCCATCAGCCAGACAGGGGCAGACACTGAAGCTTTCTTT. Protein product: CAISQTGADTEAFF.

The chain employs TRBV6-2 or TRBV6-3 and TRBJ2-1, with 7 bases matching TRBD1. The CDR3 totals 17 residues. The germline V gene encodes CDR1 MNHEY and CDR2 SVGEGT. V was pared by 0 bases and J by 6 bases, with 11 bases of the junction left unmatched. The CDR3 DNA is TGTGCCAGCAGTTACTCGAATCTCGGGACAGTGATCAATGAGCAGTTCTTC. Translated: CASSYSNLGTVINEQFF.

By proportion, this clonotype is medium-sized. V and J are TRBV5-1 and TRBJ2-3; D not certain. Germline CDR1 reads SGHRS; CDR2 reads YFSETQ. V was clipped by 0 bases and J by 4 bases, with 3 bases between them. This CDR3 has 12 amino acids. The CDR3 spells CASSLVADTQYF. For the CDR3, the DNA is TGCGCCAGCAGCTTGGTCGCAGATACGCAGTATTTT. Full variable domain (missing parts from reference TRBV5-1 and TRBJ2-3): KAGVTQTPRYLIKTRGQQVTLSCSPISGHRSVSWYQQTPGQGLQFLFEYFSETQRNKGNFPGRFSGRQFSNSRSEMNVSTLELGDSALYLCASSLVADTQYFGPGTRLTVL.

By share of the sample, this clonotype is medium-sized. The chain links TRBV6-5 to TRBJ1-1; unclear D gene. Germline V gene data show CDR1 as MNHEY and CDR2 as SVGAGI. The V end lost 2 bases, the J end lost 5 bases, and 9 bases lay between the germline ends. The CDR3 runs 13 residues. DNA for the CDR3: TGTGCCAGCAGTTACAGCGCTCGAACTGAAGCTTTCTTT. It specifies CASSYSARTEAFF.